This record covers a single TCR beta chain. Its antigen remains unidentified. This sample was taken from a study of CD8 T cells in ankylosing spondylitis. Study-wide results and limits: Researchers reportedly found disease-linked clones significantly enriched in matched ankylosing spondylitis synovial fluid. Earlier literature documents some of the motif variants in reactive arthritis synovial fluid and blood. Under 10 highly homologous variants formed a TCR beta motif that appeared characteristic of ankylosing spondylitis blood.

There are 13 residues in the CDR3. Germline V gives CDR1 DFQATT, CDR2 SNEGSKA (reference sequence). Libraries of TCR beta came from quantitative 5'-RACE with molecular barcodes. TCRdb processed the 5' RACE reads anew with MiXCR; each CDR3 protein has one entry. The table lists approximately 520,000 distinct CDR3 sequences, about 5.7% of them singletons. The genes are TRBV20-1 and TRBJ2-6; no definite D call. This receptor was taken from a male donor with ankylosing spondylitis. Material for sequencing was blood, either unsorted or a sorted T cell fraction (not recorded which). The CDR3, as DNA: TGCAGCCCACTGAGCTCTGGGGCCAACGTCCTGACTTTC. Amino acids: CSPLSSGANVLTF.